Given below is one TCR beta chain in context. Its specificity is not known. V shed 3 bases and J shed 1 base, with 12 bases lying between them. This CDR3 is built from 14 residues. Per germline, CDR1 GTSNPN and CDR2 SVGIG (reference sequence). The sample belongs to a study of vaccination and CD4 T cells after COVID-19. About the study: The cells were exposed to overlapping spike peptides originating from SARS-CoV-2, HCoV-NL63, HCoV-OC43 and HCoV-229E for stimulation.

Sequence data for DNA of cultured CD4+ T cells were generated by the Oncomine TCR Beta short-read assay. TCRdb reprocessed the PCR reads with MiXCR, giving one entry per CDR3 protein. The repertoire includes about 13,000 distinct CDR3 sequences, roughly 26% of them detected once, and roughly 30% sits in the top ten. Treatment here: roughly 11-day PBMC culture with coronavirus spike peptide pools or control peptides (ViraFEST assay). General observations from the study: Median SARS-CoV-2-reactive clonotype numbers went from roughly 21 to 40; this increase was not significant.

The gene calls are TRBV30 and TRBJ1-1; D gene uncertain. The clonotype was recovered from a human donor who received a COVID-19 vaccine. Material: CD4+ T cells from blood, cultured in vitro, obtained before SARS-CoV-2 vaccination. The CDR3 DNA reads as TGTGCCTGGAGCGCGGCAACTCCGAACACTGAAGCTTTCTTT. It codes for CAWSAATPNTEAFF.